This T cell receptor beta chain was captured by sequencing in a study of blood T cell repertoires in COVID-19. Study at large: PBMCs, B-cell-depleted T cells, or T cells were the source of the cDNA or gDNA that made up the material.

Measured with immunoSEQ multiplex PCR; TCRdb has only the in-frame clones, and not every one. The table records under 250,000 clones, roughly 80% of them present only once. This CDR3 region has 18 residues. The germline gives CDR1 SGHNT, CDR2 YENEEA. J gave up 0 bases and V 1 base, and 7 bases lay outside the gene matches. This chain links TRBV11-3 with TRBJ2-2, with TRBD1 identical over 8 bases. Input material: peripheral blood. The TCR originated in a woman aged 60-75 years with active or convalescent COVID-19. This CDR3 is CASSLGLQGAANTGELFF. CDR3 coding DNA: TGTGCCAGCAGCTTAGGTCTCCAGGGGGCCGCGAACACCGGGGAGCTGTTTTTT.